This T cell receptor (beta chain) was recovered during a study of spatial heterogeneity in lung cancer. MiXCR, applied by TCRdb to the 5' RACE reads, yields one record per CDR3 protein. The table shows roughly 120,000 distinct CDR3 sequences, with 9.5% to 14% occurring only once. The ends lost 1 base at V and 1 base at J; junction bases unmatched: 9. Germline assignment: CDR1 DFQATT and CDR2 SNEGSKA (reference sequence). The CDR3 covers 17 residues. This clonotype occurred a few times. As for time point: blood at routine non-recurrence follow-up after resection. Unsorted samples of tumor, nontumor lung or frozen PBMC had their whole RNA sequenced.

The specimen was PBMCs, collected at follow-up. The TCR comes from a female donor with early-stage non-small cell lung cancer. The chain links TRBV20-1 to TRBJ2-2; 7 nucleotides agree with TRBD1. In DNA form, the CDR3 reads TGCAGTGCTAGAGCCGTTACCGGGACAGTGAACACCGGGGAGCTGTTTTTT. This gives the protein CSARAVTGTVNTGELFF.